These 7 T cell receptor beta chains were all obtained from the same sample, sequenced in a study of cytomegalovirus exposure and HLA in healthy donors. The primer mix had 60 Vbeta and 13 Jbeta primers. Method: immunoSEQ multiplex PCR; TCRdb's copy keeps in-frame clones and lacks some. The sample lists 90,000 or so clones; approximately 80% were seen once. The material sequenced was PBMCs. The receptors originated from a man aged 30 to 45 in good health and CMV-seropositive.

The rearrangement joins TRBV6-5 to TRBJ1-1; no firm D call. The ends were cut back, 6 bases at V and 6 bases at J, with 8 bases in the middle. Germline V CDR1 and CDR2: MNHEY, SVGAGI. The CDR3 spans 11 residues. This CDR3 reads CASSRTSEAFF. For the CDR3, the DNA is TGTGCCAGCAGCCGGACTTCTGAAGCTTTCTTT.

This chain links TRBV5-6 with TRBJ2-5, with D possibly being TRBD2 (6 bases). There are 16 residues in the CDR3. Per the germline V gene, CDR1 is SGHDT and CDR2 is YYEEEE. The V end lost 0 bases, the J end lost 0 bases, and 12 bases lay between the germline ends. The CDR3 region is CASSLAVAEYQETQYF. As DNA, the CDR3 is TGTGCCAGCAGCTTGGCCGTAGCGGAGTACCAAGAGACCCAGTACTTC.

This chain links TRBV18 with TRBJ2-1, with 10 bases lining up with TRBD1. CDR3 length: 15 amino acids. CDR1 is KGHSH, CDR2 LQKENI, per germline. V lost 4 bases to trimming and J lost 4 bases; unmatched junction nucleotides: 4. The DNA for the CDR3 is TGTGCCAGCTCACGGGACAGGGGCTCTTACAATGAGCAGTTCTTC. As protein: CASSRDRGSYNEQFF.

The chain is built from TRBV4-1 and TRBJ2-3; possibly TRBD2 for D (5 bases). V dropped 0 bases and J dropped 4 bases, with 14 bases sitting between them. Germline V gene lookup returns CDR1 MGHRA and CDR2 YSYEKL. The CDR3 has 16 residues. The CDR3 region is CASSQDNGNSPDTQYF. The CDR3 nucleotides read TGCGCCAGCAGCCAAGATAACGGGAATTCCCCAGATACGCAGTATTTT.

The J gene is TRBJ1-1, the V gene TRBV29-1; no clear D. V lost 4 bases and J 2 bases, leaving 8 bases between the germline ends. In germline, CDR1 is SQVTM, CDR2 ANQGSEA. CDR3 size: 12 residues. This CDR3 reads CSVGRFNTEAFF. In DNA, the CDR3 is TGCAGCGTTGGGAGGTTTAACACTGAAGCTTTCTTT.

The chain recombines TRBV11-2 with TRBJ2-7, with a possible D match to TRBD2 (5 bases). The V end was cut by 0 bases, the J end by 0 bases, with 12 bases between. This CDR3 is 16 amino acids long. Germline CDR1 reads SGHAT; CDR2 reads FQNNGV. As DNA, the CDR3 is TGTGCCAGCAGCTTAGAGGAGGTCAAGAGCTCCTACGAGCAGTACTTC. This sequence encodes CASSLEEVKSSYEQYF.

The CDR3 here is CASSLWTGGLAGNTGELFF. The CDR3 DNA sequence: TGCGCCAGCAGCTTATGGACAGGGGGACTAGCGGGAAACACCGGGGAGCTGTTTTTT. The chain is built from TRBV5-1 and TRBJ2-2, with 13 bases lining up with TRBD2. This CDR3 contains 19 residues. Germline values: CDR1 SGHRS, CDR2 YFSETQ. V shed 2 bases, J shed 2 bases, and the junction held 9 bases outside the gene matches.